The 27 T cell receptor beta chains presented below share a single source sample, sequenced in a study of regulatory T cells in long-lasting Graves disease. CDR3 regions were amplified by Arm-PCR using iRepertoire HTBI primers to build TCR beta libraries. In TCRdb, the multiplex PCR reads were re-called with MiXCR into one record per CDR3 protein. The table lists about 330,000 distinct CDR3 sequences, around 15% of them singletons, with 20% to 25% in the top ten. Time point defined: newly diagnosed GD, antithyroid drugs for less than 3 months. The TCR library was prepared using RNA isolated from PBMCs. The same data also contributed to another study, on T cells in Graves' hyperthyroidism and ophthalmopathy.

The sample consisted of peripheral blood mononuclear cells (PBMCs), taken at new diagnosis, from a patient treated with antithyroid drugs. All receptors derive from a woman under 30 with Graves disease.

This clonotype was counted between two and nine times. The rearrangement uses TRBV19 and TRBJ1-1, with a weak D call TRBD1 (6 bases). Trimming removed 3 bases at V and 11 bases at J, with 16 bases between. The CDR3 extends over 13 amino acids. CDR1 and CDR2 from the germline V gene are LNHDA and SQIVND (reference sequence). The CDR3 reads CASSITGGQKAFF. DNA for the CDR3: TGTGCCAGTAGTATCACGGGGGGCCAAAAGGCTTTCTTT.

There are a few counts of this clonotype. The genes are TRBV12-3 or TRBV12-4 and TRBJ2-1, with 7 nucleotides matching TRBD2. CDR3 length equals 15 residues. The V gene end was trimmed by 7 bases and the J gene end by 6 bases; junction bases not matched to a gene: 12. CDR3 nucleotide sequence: TGTGCCAGCAACCTCGCCGGGGGGACGGGCAATGAGCAGTTCTTC. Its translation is CASNLAGGTGNEQFF.

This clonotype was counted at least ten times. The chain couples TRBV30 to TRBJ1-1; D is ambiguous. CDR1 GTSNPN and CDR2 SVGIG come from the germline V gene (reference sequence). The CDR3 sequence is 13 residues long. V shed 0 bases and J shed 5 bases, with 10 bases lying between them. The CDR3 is CAWSVSGGTEAFF. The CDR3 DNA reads TGTGCCTGGAGTGTATCGGGAGGGACTGAAGCTTTCTTT.

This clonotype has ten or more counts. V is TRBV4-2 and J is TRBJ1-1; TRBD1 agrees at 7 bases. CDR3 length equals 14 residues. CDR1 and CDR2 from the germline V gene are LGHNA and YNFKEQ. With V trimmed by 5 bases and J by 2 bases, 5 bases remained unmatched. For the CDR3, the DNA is TGTGCCAGCAGCTTGACAGGGACTAACACTGAAGCTTTCTTT. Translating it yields CASSLTGTNTEAFF.

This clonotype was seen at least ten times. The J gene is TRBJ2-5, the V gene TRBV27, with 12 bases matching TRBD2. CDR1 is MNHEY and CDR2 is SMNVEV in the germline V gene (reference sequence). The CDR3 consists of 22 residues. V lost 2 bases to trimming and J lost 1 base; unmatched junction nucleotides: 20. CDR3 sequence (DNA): TGTGCCAGCAGTTTAGATCCCCCCGTGACTAGCGGGGGCTCTGAACTCCAAGAGACCCAGTACTTC. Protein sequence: CASSLDPPVTSGGSELQETQYF.

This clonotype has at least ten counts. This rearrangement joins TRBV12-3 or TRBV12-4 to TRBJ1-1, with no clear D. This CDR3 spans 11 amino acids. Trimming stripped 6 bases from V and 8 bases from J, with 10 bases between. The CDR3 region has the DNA TGTGCCAGCAGGAAGGGAATCGAAGCTTTCTTT. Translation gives CASRKGIEAFF.

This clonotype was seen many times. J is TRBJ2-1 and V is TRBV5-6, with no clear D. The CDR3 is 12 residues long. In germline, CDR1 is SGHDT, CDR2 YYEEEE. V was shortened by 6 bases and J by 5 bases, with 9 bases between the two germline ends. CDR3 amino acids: CASNVLNNEQFF. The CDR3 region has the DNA TGTGCCAGCAACGTCCTTAACAATGAGCAGTTCTTC.

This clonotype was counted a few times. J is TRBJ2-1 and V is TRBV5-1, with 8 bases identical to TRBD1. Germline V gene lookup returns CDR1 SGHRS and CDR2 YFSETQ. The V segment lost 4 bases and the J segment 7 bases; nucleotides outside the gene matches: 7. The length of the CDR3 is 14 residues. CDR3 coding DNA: TGCGCCAGCAGCCGCAACAGGGGGGAAAATGAGCAGTTCTTC. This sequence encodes CASSRNRGENEQFF.

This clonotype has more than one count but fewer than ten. CDR3 amino acids: CASSEVPGGFSGANVLTF. The CDR3 DNA sequence: TGTGCCAGCAGTGAAGTGCCAGGGGGATTCTCTGGGGCCAACGTCCTGACTTTC. The J gene is TRBJ2-6, the V gene TRBV6-1; 7 bases are a match to TRBD1. The CDR3 consists of 18 residues. Germline-derived CDR1 and CDR2 are MNHNS and SASEGT. J lost 0 bases, V lost 1 base, and 6 bases had no gene match.

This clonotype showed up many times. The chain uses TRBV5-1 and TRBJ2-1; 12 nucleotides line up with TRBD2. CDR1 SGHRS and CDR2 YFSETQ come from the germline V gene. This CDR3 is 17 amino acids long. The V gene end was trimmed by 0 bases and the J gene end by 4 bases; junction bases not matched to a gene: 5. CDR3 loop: CASSLGLAGVGYNEQFF. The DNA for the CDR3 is TGCGCCAGCAGCTTGGGACTAGCGGGAGTTGGGTACAATGAGCAGTTCTTC.

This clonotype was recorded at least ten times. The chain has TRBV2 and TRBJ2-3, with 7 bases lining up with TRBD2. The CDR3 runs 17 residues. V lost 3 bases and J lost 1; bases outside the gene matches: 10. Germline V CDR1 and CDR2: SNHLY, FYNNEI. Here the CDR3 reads CASSDAGTTSRTDTQYF. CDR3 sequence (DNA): TGTGCCAGCAGTGATGCCGGGACTACATCGCGCACAGATACGCAGTATTTT.

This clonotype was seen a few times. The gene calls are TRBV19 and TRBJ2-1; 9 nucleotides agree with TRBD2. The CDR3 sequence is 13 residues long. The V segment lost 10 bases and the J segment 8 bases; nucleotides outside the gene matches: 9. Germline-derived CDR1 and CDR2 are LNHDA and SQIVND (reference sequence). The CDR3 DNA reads TGTGCCATCGGGCGGGGGGGCCTCTATGAGCAGTTCTTC. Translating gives CAIGRGGLYEQFF.

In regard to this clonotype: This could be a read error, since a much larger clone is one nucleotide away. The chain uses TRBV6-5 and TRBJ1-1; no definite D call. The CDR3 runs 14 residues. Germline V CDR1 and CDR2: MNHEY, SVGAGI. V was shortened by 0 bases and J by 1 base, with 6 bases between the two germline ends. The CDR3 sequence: CASSYSYGNTEAFF. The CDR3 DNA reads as TGTGCCAGCAGTTACTCTTACGGGAACACTGAAGCTTTCTTT.

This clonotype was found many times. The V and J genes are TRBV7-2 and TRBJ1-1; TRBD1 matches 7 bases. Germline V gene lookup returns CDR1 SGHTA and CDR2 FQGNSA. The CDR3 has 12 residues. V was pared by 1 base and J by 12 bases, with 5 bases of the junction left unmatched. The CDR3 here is CASSLGQGKPFF. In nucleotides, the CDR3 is TGTGCCAGCAGCTTAGGACAGGGTAAACCTTTCTTT.

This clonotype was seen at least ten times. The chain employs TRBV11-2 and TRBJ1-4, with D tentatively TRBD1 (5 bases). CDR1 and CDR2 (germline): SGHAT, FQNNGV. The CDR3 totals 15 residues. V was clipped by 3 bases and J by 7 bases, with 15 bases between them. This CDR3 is CASSLSRRGGEKLFF. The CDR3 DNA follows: TGTGCCAGCAGCTTGAGTAGGCGTGGGGGTGAAAAACTGTTTTTT. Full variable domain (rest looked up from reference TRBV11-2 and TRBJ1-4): EAGVAQSPRYKIIEKRQSVAFWCNPISGHATLYWYQQILGQGPKLLIQFQNNGVVDDSQLPKDRFSAERLKGVDSTLKIQPAKLEDSAVYLCASSLSRRGGEKLFFGSGTQLSVL.

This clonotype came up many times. This CDR3 is CASSFSGDTQYF. The CDR3 nucleotides read TGTGCCAGCAGCTTTAGCGGGGATACGCAGTATTTT. The J gene is TRBJ2-3, the V gene TRBV5-6; 7 bases align to TRBD2. This CDR3 contains 12 residues. The J segment lost 6 bases and the V segment lost 2 bases, leaving 0 bases of the junction unmatched. Per germline, CDR1 SGHDT and CDR2 YYEEEE.

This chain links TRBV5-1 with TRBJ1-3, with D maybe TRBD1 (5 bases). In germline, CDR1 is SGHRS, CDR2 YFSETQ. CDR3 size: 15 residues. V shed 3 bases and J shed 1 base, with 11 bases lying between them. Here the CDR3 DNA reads TGCGCCAGCAGCTCAACTCCAGGGTCTGGAAACACCATATATTTT. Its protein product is CASSSTPGSGNTIYF.

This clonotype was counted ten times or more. In DNA form, the CDR3 reads TGTGCCACCAGTGAGCCTGGGACGGTGGCTGAGCAGTTCTTC. Its translation: CATSEPGTVAEQFF. The V call is TRBV24-1, the J call TRBJ2-1, with D perhaps TRBD1 or TRBD2 (5 bases each). Germline V gene data show CDR1 as KGHDR and CDR2 as SFDVKD. Trimming removed 4 bases from V and 9 bases from J, with 15 bases in between. The CDR3 length is 14 residues.

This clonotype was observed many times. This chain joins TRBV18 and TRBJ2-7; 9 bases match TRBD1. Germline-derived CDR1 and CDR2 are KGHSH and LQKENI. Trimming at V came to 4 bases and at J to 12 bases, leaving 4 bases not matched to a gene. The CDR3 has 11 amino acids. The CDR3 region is CASSLGTGLYF. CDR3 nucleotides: TGTGCCAGCTCACTTGGGACAGGGTTGTACTTC.

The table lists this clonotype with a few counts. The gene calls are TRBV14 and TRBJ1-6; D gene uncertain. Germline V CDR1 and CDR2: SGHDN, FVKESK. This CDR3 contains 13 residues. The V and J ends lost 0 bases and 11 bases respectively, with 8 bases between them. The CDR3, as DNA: TGTGCCAGCAGCCAAGATTACCTTACACCCCTCCACTTT. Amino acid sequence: CASSQDYLTPLHF.

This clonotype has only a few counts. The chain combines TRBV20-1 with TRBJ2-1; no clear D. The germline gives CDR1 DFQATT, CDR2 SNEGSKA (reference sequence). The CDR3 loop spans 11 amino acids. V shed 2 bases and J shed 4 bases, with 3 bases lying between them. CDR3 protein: CSARIYNEQFF. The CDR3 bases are TGCAGTGCTAGAATTTACAATGAGCAGTTCTTC.

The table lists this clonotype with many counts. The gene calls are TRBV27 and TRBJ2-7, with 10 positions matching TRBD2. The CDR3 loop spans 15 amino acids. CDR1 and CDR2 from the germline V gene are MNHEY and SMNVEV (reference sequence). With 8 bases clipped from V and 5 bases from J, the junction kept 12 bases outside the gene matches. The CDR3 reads CASSETSGPLHEQYF. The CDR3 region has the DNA TGTGCCAGCTCGGAGACTAGCGGGCCCCTACACGAGCAGTACTTC.

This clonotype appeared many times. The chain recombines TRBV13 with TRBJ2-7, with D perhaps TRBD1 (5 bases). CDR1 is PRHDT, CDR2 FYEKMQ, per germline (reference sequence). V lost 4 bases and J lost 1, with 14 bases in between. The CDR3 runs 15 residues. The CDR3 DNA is TGTGCCAGCAGCTCACAGAGAGACAGTTCCTACGAGCAGTACTTC. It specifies CASSSQRDSSYEQYF.

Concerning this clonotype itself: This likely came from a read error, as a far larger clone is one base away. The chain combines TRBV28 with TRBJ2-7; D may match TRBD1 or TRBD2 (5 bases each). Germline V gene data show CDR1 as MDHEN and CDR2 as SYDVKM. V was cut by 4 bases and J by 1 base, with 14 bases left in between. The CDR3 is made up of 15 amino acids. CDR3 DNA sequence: TGTGCCAGCAGTTCCCAGGGAGAAGGGTCCTACGAGCAGTACTTC. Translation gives CASSSQGEGSYEQYF.

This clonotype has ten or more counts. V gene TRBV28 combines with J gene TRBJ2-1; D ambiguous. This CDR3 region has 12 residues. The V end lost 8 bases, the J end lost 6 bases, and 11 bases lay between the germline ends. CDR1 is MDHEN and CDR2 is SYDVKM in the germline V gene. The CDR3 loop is CASYGDSNEQFF. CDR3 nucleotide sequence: TGTGCCAGCTATGGAGATAGCAATGAGCAGTTCTTC.

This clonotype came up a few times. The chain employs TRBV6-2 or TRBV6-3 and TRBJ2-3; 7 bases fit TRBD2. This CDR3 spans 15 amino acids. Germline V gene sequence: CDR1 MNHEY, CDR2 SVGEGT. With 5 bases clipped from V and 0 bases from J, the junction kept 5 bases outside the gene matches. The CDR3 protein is CASSAGLGSTDTQYF. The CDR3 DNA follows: TGTGCCAGCAGTGCCGGACTAGGTAGCACAGATACGCAGTATTTT.

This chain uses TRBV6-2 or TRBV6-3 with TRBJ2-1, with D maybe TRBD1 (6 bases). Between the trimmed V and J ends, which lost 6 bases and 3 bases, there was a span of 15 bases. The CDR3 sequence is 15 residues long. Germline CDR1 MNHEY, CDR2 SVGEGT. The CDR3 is CASSVTGFDYNEQFF. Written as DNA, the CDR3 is TGTGCCAGCAGCGTCACAGGGTTCGACTACAATGAGCAGTTCTTC.